The 22 T cell receptor beta chains in this list originate from one sample, sequenced in a study of T cells in Graves' hyperthyroidism and ophthalmopathy (dated by TCRdb to between 2018 and 2021). To prepare the library, multiplex PCR was applied. Sequenced using an Illumina HiSeq 2000. The TCR beta CDR3 regions were amplified from RNA transcripts. A first-round RT-PCR of the TCR CDR3 used the HTBI primer set with the Qiagen OneStep RT-PCR kit. TCRdb ran its own pipeline on the public reads, namely fastp trimming at Q25 and MiXCR clone calling, and kept in-frame beta chains. Each entry is one CDR3 protein sequence, shown with its most common DNA and genes. The sample records roughly 170,000 distinct CDR3 sequences, about 17% of which are singletons. Together, the top ten hold 29% of the sample. Material: blood. The receptors here all came from a woman in her forties or fifties with Graves' hyperthyroidism.

Remarks on this clonotype: A clone one base away is much larger, so this may be a read error. This chain links TRBV11-2 with TRBJ1-1; D call uncertain. V was pared by 3 bases and J by 5 bases, with 10 bases between. The CDR3 spans 13 residues. Germline CDR1 is SGHAT and CDR2 is FQNNGV. CDR3 sequence reads: CASSFKVGTEAFF. CDR3 nucleotides: TGTGCCAGCAGCTTTAAGGTGGGAACTGAAGCTTTCTTT.

The CDR3 spells CATSRDPQGVGNTIYF. Written as DNA, the CDR3 is TGTGCCACCAGCAGAGATCCACAGGGGGTTGGAAACACCATATATTTT. This sequence joins TRBV15 and TRBJ1-3, with 8 bases aligning to TRBD1. J gave up 3 bases and V 0 bases, and 4 bases lay outside the gene matches. CDR1 is LNHNV and CDR2 is YYDKDF in the germline V gene (reference sequence). The CDR3 is made up of 16 amino acids.

In this sample, this clonotype turned up many times. The gene calls are TRBV12-3 or TRBV12-4 and TRBJ2-3; the match to TRBD2 covers 13 bases. V shed 6 bases and J 4 bases; nucleotides not matched to a gene: 7. The CDR3 length is 16 residues. CDR3 protein: CASRELLAGGPDTQYF. The CDR3 nucleotides are TGTGCCAGCAGGGAACTACTAGCGGGGGGGCCAGATACGCAGTATTTT.

Only a few counts were recorded for this clonotype. Being one base from a much bigger clone, this may be a read error. The chain is built from TRBV14 and TRBJ2-3; D gene unclear. The CDR3 has 13 amino acids. Germline V gives CDR1 SGHDN, CDR2 FVKESK. The CDR3: CTSSQVSTDTQYF. DNA for the CDR3: TGTACCAGCAGCCAAGTGAGCACAGATACGCAGTATTTT.

V and J are TRBV9 and TRBJ1-5; no definite D call. Trimming took 4 bases from V and 0 from J, leaving 8 bases between them. The CDR3 length is 14 residues. The V gene's germline CDR1 is SGDLS and CDR2 YYNGEE. The CDR3 is CASSPSDSNQPQHF. The CDR3 DNA reads TGTGCCAGCAGCCCAAGTGATAGCAATCAGCCCCAGCATTTT.

There are many counts of this clonotype. The CDR3 bases are TGTGCCAGCAGTTTATCCACGGACAGGGCCATCTCTGGAAACACCATATATTTT. It codes for CASSLSTDRAISGNTIYF. The V and J genes are TRBV28 and TRBJ1-3, with TRBD1 matching over 8 bases. Looked up from germline, CDR1 is MDHEN and CDR2 is SYDVKM. The CDR3 length is 18 residues. Trimming removed 1 base from V and 0 bases from J; junction bases left unmatched: 8. The variable domain in full, completed from reference TRBV28 and TRBJ1-3, reads DVKVTQSSRYLVKRTGEKVFLECVQDMDHENMFWYRQDPGLGLRLIYFSYDVKMKEKGDIPEGYSVSREKKERFSLILESASTNQTSMYLCASSLSTDRAISGNTIYFGEGSWLTVV.

This clonotype was observed a few times. The chain carries TRBV4-2 and TRBJ2-1; 7 nucleotides agree with TRBD2. From germline, CDR1 is LGHNA and CDR2 YNFKEQ. The CDR3 is 16 amino acids. The trim removed 0 bases at V and 1 base at J, leaving 3 bases unmatched. The CDR3 region has the DNA TGTGCCAGCAGCCAAGAGGGCGGGGGTTCCTACAATGAGCAGTTCTTC. It encodes CASSQEGGGSYNEQFF.

On this clonotype: A much larger clone sits a single nucleotide away, making a read error possible. V usage is TRBV3-1 and J usage is TRBJ1-2; no clear D gene. Trimming removed 0 bases at V and 7 bases at J, with 12 bases between. The CDR3 runs 14 residues. Germline V lookup: CDR1 LGHDT, CDR2 YNNKEL (reference sequence). The CDR3 coding sequence is TGTGCCAGCAGCCAAGATAGCGCAGGTTTTGGCTACACCTTC. Protein sequence: CASSQDSAGFGYTF.

There are many counts of this clonotype. This chain links TRBV15 with TRBJ1-5; D gene uncertain. CDR1 is LNHNV and CDR2 is YYDKDF in the germline V gene (reference sequence). The CDR3 contains 13 residues. V shed 3 bases and J shed 0 bases, with 3 bases lying between them. The DNA for the CDR3 is TGTGCCACCAGCAGTGTTAGCAATCAGCCCCAGCATTTT. Its protein product is CATSSVSNQPQHF. The whole variable domain, remainder taken from reference TRBV15 and TRBJ1-5, is DAMVIQNPRYQVTQFGKPVTLSCSQTLNHNVMYWYQQKSSQAPKLLFHYYDKDFNNEADTPDNFQSRRPNTSFCFLDIRSPGLGDTAMYLCATSSVSNQPQHFGDGTRLSIL.

There are many counts of this clonotype. The J gene is TRBJ1-2, the V gene TRBV20-1; D uncertain. This CDR3 is built from 13 residues. CDR1 DFQATT and CDR2 SNEGSKA come from the germline V gene (reference sequence). V was cut by 0 bases and J by 9 bases, with 14 bases left in between. This CDR3 reads CSARDAGRRSYTF. CDR3 DNA sequence: TGCAGTGCTAGAGACGCCGGAAGACGAAGCTACACCTTC.

This clonotype has at least ten counts. The V call is TRBV6-6, the J call TRBJ1-1; no clear D. CDR3 length: 17 residues. Germline V CDR1 and CDR2: MNHNY, SVGAGI (reference sequence). V was pared by 0 bases and J by 1 base, with 15 bases between. CDR3 protein: CASSYSGKGVTNTEAFF. The CDR3 DNA sequence: TGTGCCAGCAGTTACTCGGGGAAGGGCGTGACGAACACTGAAGCTTTCTTT.

This clonotype was seen repeatedly, ten times or more. The V call is TRBV12-3 or TRBV12-4, the J call TRBJ2-5; possible D gene TRBD1, 7 bases. This CDR3 spans 15 amino acids. Trimming removed 6 bases from V and 5 bases from J, with 19 bases in between. The CDR3, as DNA: TGTGCCAGCAGGTCCCCGACAGGGAGGAGGGAGACCCAGTACTTC. Translated: CASRSPTGRRETQYF.

This clonotype was seen many times. The genes are TRBV27 and TRBJ2-7; TRBD1 agrees at 10 bases. The germline gives CDR1 MNHEY, CDR2 SMNVEV (reference sequence). Germline trimming cut 10 bases from V and 2 bases from J; bases unmatched to any gene: 14. The CDR3 extends over 16 amino acids. This chain's CDR3 is CATAYDAGTGAYEQYF. Written as DNA, the CDR3 is TGTGCCACCGCATATGACGCCGGGACAGGGGCCTACGAGCAGTACTTC.

This clonotype came up many times. The chain combines TRBV2 with TRBJ1-1; 9 nucleotides align to TRBD1. CDR1 and CDR2 (germline): SNHLY, FYNNEI. V was clipped by 8 bases and J by 3 bases; unmatched bases: 7. The CDR3 runs 14 residues. The DNA of the CDR3 is TGTGCCAGCGGTTGGACAGGGGTTTACACTGAAGCTTTCTTT. It is translated as CASGWTGVYTEAFF.

This clonotype was counted at least ten times. The chain employs TRBV5-6 and TRBJ1-1; TRBD1 aligns across 8 bases. The CDR3 totals 14 residues. With 0 bases clipped from V and 4 bases from J, the junction kept 2 bases outside the gene matches. Germline loops: CDR1 SGHDT, CDR2 YYEEEE. The chain's CDR3 is CASSLDRGATEAFF. The CDR3 coding sequence is TGTGCCAGCAGCTTGGACAGGGGGGCCACTGAAGCTTTCTTT. Variable domain in full (rest from reference TRBV5-6 and TRBJ1-1): DAGVTQSPTHLIKTRGQQVTLRCSPKSGHDTVSWYQQALGQGPQFIFQYYEEEERQRGNFPDRFSGHQFPNYSSELNVNALLLGDSALYLCASSLDRGATEAFFGQGTRLTVV.

This clonotype came up many times. The chain combines TRBV29-1 with TRBJ1-1, with 7 bases matching TRBD1. The CDR3 has 16 amino acids. The junction had 14 bases not matched to a gene; V was cut back by 6 bases and J by 1 base. Per germline, CDR1 SQVTM and CDR2 ANQGSEA. The CDR3 sequence: CSVGAGPGGGNTEAFF. The CDR3 DNA follows: TGCAGCGTGGGGGCCGGTCCAGGGGGTGGGAACACTGAAGCTTTCTTT.

This clonotype was detected ten times or more. The chain couples TRBV28 to TRBJ1-1, with D perhaps TRBD1 (6 bases). The length of the CDR3 is 18 residues. Germline V gene sequence: CDR1 MDHEN, CDR2 SYDVKM. Trimming removed 4 bases at V and 0 bases at J, with 21 bases between. CDR3 bases: TGTGCCAGCAGTTGGGACCGGGACACCTATACCATGAACACTGAAGCTTTCTTT. Encoded protein: CASSWDRDTYTMNTEAFF.

This clonotype was seen many times. This chain connects TRBV28 to TRBJ2-7, with TRBD1 as a possible D gene (6 bases). The germline V gene has CDR1 MDHEN and CDR2 SYDVKM. CDR3 length: 16 residues. Deletions cut 3 bases from V and 0 bases from J, with 15 bases between. The CDR3 region has the DNA TGTGCCAGCAGTTTTTCCTCCGGGACACCCTCCTACGAGCAGTACTTC. Its translation is CASSFSSGTPSYEQYF.

The sample holds many counts of this clonotype. The chain uses TRBV29-1 and TRBJ1-2; D gene uncertain. CDR1 and CDR2 (germline): SQVTM, ANQGSEA. CDR3 length equals 13 residues. Trimming took 3 bases from V and 4 from J, leaving 12 bases between them. Written as DNA, the CDR3 is TGCAGCGTTGATTCTCCAGCTACCTATGGCTACACCTTC. The encoded protein is CSVDSPATYGYTF.

The gene calls are TRBV7-2 and TRBJ1-1; D ambiguous. From germline, CDR1 is SGHTA and CDR2 FQGNSA. This CDR3 is built from 12 residues. Trimming stripped 1 base from V and 8 bases from J, with 8 bases between. The CDR3 sequence: CASSLVFREAFF. CDR3 in DNA: TGTGCCAGCAGCTTAGTCTTCCGGGAAGCTTTCTTT.

This clonotype was seen at least ten times. The rearrangement joins TRBV27 to TRBJ2-7, with 7 bases that match TRBD1. V dropped 0 bases and J dropped 3; count of bases not matched to a gene: 11. The CDR3 sequence is 17 residues long. Germline CDR1 and CDR2: MNHEY and SMNVEV (reference sequence). CDR3 residues: CASSLSSEGQTFYEQYF. CDR3 sequence (DNA): TGTGCCAGCAGTTTATCCTCCGAGGGACAGACCTTCTACGAGCAGTACTTC.

The chain joins TRBV2 to TRBJ2-5; unclear D gene. This CDR3 comprises 14 residues. With 3 bases removed from V and 4 bases from J, the gap between germline ends came to 12 bases. Germline V gene sequence: CDR1 SNHLY, CDR2 FYNNEI. CDR3 bases: TGTGCCAGCAGTGATCGGCCCTCTGGAGAGACCCAGTACTTC. Translating gives CASSDRPSGETQYF.